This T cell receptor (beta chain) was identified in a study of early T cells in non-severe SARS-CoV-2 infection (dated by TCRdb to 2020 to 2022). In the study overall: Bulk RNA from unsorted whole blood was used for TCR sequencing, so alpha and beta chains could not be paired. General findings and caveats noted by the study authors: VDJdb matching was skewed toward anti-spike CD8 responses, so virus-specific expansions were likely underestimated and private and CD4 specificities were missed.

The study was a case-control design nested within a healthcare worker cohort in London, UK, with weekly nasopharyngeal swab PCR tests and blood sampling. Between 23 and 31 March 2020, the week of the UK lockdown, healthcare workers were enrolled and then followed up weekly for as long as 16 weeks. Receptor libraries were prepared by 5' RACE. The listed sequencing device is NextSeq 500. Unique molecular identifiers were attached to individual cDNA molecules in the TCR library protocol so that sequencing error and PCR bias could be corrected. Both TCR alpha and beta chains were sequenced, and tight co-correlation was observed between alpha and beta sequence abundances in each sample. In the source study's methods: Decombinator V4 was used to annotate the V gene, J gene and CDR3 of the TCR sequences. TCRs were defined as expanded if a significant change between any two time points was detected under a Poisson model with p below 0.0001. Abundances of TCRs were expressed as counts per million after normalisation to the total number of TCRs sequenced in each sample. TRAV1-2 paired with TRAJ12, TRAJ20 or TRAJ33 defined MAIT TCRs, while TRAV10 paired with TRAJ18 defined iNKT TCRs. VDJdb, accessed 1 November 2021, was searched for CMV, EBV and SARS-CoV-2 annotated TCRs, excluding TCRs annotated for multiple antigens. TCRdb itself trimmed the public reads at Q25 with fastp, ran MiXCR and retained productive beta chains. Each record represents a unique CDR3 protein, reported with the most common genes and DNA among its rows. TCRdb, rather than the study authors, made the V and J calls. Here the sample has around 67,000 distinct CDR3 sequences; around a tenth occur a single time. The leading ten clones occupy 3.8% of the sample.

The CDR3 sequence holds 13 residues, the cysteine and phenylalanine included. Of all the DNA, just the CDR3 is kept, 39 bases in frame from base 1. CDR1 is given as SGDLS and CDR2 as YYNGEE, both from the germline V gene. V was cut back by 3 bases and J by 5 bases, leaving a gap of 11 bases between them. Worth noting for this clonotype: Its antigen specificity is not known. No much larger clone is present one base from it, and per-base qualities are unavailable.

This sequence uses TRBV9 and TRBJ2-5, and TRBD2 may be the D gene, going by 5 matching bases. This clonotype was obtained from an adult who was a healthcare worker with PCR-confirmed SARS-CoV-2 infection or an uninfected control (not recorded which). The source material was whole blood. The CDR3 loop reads CASSDGGGETQYF. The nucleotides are TGTGCCAGCAGCGACGGAGGCGGTGAGACCCAGTACTTC.